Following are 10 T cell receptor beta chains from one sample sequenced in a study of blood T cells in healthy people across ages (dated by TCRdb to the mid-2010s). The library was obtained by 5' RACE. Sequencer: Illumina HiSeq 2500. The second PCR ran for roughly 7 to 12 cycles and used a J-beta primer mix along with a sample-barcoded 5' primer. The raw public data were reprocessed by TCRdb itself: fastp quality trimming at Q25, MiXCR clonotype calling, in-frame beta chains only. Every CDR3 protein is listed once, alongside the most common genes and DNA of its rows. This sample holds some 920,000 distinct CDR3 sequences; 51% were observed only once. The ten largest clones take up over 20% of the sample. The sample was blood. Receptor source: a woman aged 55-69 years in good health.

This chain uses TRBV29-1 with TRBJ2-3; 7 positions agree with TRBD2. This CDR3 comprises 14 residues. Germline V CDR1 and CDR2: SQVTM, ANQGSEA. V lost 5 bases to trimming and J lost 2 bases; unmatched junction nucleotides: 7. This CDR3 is CSVRLAEYTDTQYF. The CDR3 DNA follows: TGCAGCGTTCGTCTAGCGGAATACACAGATACGCAGTATTTT.

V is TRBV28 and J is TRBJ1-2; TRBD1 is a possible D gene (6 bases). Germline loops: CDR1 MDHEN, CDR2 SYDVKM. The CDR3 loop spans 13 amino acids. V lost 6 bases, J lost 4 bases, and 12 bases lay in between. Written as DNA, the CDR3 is TGTGCCAGCAGGGTTCGACAGGCCTATGGCTACACCTTC. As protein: CASRVRQAYGYTF.

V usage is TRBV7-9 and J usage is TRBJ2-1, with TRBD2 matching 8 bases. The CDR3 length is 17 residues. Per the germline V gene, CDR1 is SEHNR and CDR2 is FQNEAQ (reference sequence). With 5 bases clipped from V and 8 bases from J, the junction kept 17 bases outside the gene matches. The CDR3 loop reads CASSPTRGGGTEDEQFF. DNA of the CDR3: TGTGCCAGCAGCCCGACCCGGGGGGGCGGAACCGAGGATGAGCAGTTCTTC.

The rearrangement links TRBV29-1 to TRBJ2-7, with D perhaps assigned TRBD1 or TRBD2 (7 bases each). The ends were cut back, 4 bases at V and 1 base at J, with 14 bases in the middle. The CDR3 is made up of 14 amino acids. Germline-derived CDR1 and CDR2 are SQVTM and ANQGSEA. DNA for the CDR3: TGCAGCGTTGCCGGGACAGCGGGATCCTACGAGCAGTACTTC. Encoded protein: CSVAGTAGSYEQYF.

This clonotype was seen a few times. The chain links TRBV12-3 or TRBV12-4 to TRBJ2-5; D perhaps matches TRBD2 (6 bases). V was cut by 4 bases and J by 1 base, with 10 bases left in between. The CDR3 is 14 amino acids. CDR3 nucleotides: TGTGCCAGCAGTTCCCGCGGGACCCAAGAGACCCAGTACTTC. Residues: CASSSRGTQETQYF.

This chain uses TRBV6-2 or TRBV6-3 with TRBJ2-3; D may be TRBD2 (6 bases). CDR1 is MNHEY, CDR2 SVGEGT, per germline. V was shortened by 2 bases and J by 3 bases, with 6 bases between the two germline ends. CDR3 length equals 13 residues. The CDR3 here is CASSYGTTDTQYF. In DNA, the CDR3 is TGTGCCAGCAGTTACGGGACTACAGATACGCAGTATTTT.

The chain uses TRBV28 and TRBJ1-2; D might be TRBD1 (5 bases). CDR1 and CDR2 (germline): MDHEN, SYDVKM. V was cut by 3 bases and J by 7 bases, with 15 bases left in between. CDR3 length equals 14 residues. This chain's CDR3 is CASSFPTLGGGYTF. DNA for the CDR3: TGTGCCAGCAGTTTCCCCACGTTGGGGGGTGGCTACACCTTC.

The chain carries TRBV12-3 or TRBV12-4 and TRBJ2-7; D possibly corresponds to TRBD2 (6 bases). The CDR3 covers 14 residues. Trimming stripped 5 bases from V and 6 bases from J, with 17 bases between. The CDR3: CASSDGWRASEQYF. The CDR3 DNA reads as TGTGCCAGCAGTGACGGTTGGAGGGCCTCCGAGCAGTACTTC.

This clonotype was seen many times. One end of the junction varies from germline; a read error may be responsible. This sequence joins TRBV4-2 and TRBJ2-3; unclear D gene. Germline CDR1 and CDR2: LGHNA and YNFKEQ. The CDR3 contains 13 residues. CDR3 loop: CASSQAGTDTQYF. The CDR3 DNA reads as TGCGCCAGCAGCCAAGCTGGCACAGATACGCAGTATTTT.

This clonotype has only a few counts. This CDR3 reads CASSQGSGSYNEQYF. CDR3 bases: TGCGCCAGCAGCCAAGGCAGCGGGAGTTACAATGAGCAGTACTTC. This sequence joins TRBV4-1 and TRBJ2-7; 8 bases map to TRBD2. Germline CDR1 MGHRA, CDR2 YSYEKL. The CDR3 is 15 residues long. The J segment lost 7 bases and the V segment lost 1 base, leaving 9 bases of the junction unmatched.